These 17 T cell receptor beta chains were sequenced from one sample in a study of T cell repertoires in cytomegalovirus infection. TCRdb re-derived calls from the reads in MiXCR, one entry per CDR3 protein. The sample includes some 300,000 distinct CDR3 sequences, about 9.2% of them seen just once. Sequencing was performed on PBMCs. The receptors were sampled from a human donor in good health (CMV status not recorded). Some clones in this sample may be carry-over from other donors' samples.

V and J are TRBV20-1 and TRBJ1-2; D uncertain. With 5 bases removed from V and 4 bases from J, the gap between germline ends came to 14 bases. This CDR3 contains 13 residues. The germline V gene encodes CDR1 DFQATT and CDR2 SNEGSKA (reference sequence). The CDR3 DNA reads as TGCAGTGCTCAGGCGGACGGAGGCTATGGCTACACCTTC. Protein product: CSAQADGGYGYTF.

This clonotype was seen more than once but under ten times. V gene TRBV12-3 or TRBV12-4 combines with J gene TRBJ2-2; possibly TRBD2 for D (6 bases). The CDR3 has 11 amino acids. The V end lost 11 bases, the J end lost 7 bases, and 11 bases lay between the germline ends. In DNA, the CDR3 is TGTGCCTCCCCGGGAGACGGGGAGCTGTTTTTT. Translated: CASPGDGELFF.

This clonotype has at least ten counts. The chain links TRBV6-1 to TRBJ1-4; D unclear. V gave up 6 bases and J gave up 7 bases, with 6 bases separating them. In germline, CDR1 is MNHNS, CDR2 SASEGT. This CDR3 is built from 11 residues. The CDR3 DNA is TGTGCCAGCAGGTTAATTGAAAAACTGTTTTTT. It translates to CASRLIEKLFF.

The chain joins TRBV14 to TRBJ1-6; tentative D call: TRBD1 (6 bases). Germline assignment: CDR1 SGHDN and CDR2 FVKESK. This CDR3 comprises 18 residues. Trimming removed 0 bases at V and 7 bases at J, with 19 bases between. In nucleotides, the CDR3 is TGTGCCAGCAGCCAAGATAGCCGGGTCAGGGGAAGAAATTCACCCCTCCACTTT. Its translation: CASSQDSRVRGRNSPLHF.

This clonotype came up once. The chain links TRBV12-3 or TRBV12-4 to TRBJ1-3; D is uncertain. This CDR3 region has 16 residues. Trimming took off 4 bases at V and 3 bases at J, with 16 bases between the two ends. Written as DNA, the CDR3 is TGTGCCAGCAGTTCAAACCGGGTAGGGTTTGGAAACACCATATATTTT. Protein: CASSSNRVGFGNTIYF.

The CDR3 loop is CASSLESAVRETQYF. The CDR3 nucleotides are TGTGCCAGCAGCTTAGAATCCGCGGTTCGCGAGACCCAGTACTTC. The chain uses TRBV7-2 and TRBJ2-5; D uncertain. Trimming took 1 base from V and 5 from J, leaving 14 bases between them. Germline assignment: CDR1 SGHTA and CDR2 FQGNSA. The CDR3 is 15 residues long.

This clonotype was observed at least ten times. This chain joins TRBV20-1 and TRBJ2-6; tentative D call: TRBD1 (6 bases). The CDR3 contains 15 residues. CDR1 is DFQATT and CDR2 is SNEGSKA in the germline V gene (reference sequence). Deletions cut 6 bases from V and 1 base from J, with 13 bases between. CDR3 sequence: CSARGTGSGANVLTF. Written as DNA, the CDR3 is TGCAGTGCCAGGGGAACAGGGTCTGGGGCCAACGTCCTGACTTTC.

The chain links TRBV18 to TRBJ2-2; 10 bases align to TRBD2. CDR1 is KGHSH and CDR2 is LQKENI in the germline V gene. The CDR3 length is 16 residues. Trimming at V came to 2 bases and at J to 5 bases, leaving 5 bases not matched to a gene. For the CDR3, the DNA is TGTGCCAGCTCACCAGAAGCGGGGGGGCCAACCGGGGAGCTGTTTTTT. The encoded protein is CASSPEAGGPTGELFF.

This clonotype has just a few counts. This rearrangement joins TRBV9 to TRBJ2-2, with D unresolved. Germline V gives CDR1 SGDLS, CDR2 YYNGEE. Trimming shortened V by 3 bases and J by 0 bases, and 6 bases separated the two germline ends. This CDR3 spans 14 amino acids. CDR3 in amino acids: CASSARSNTGELFF. The CDR3 bases are TGTGCCAGCAGCGCCCGTTCGAACACCGGGGAGCTGTTTTTT.

This clonotype was found many times. The gene calls are TRBV10-2 and TRBJ2-3; tentatively, D is TRBD2 (5 bases). Germline V gene data show CDR1 as WSHSY and CDR2 as SAAADI. This CDR3 spans 19 amino acids. The V gene lost 2 bases and the J gene lost 2 bases, with 23 bases spanning the gap. The chain's CDR3 is CASSETSKPSLVYTDTQYF. CDR3 bases: TGCGCCAGCAGTGAGACATCGAAACCCTCACTAGTATACACAGATACGCAGTATTTT.

This clonotype has a handful of counts. This chain links TRBV20-1 with TRBJ1-3, with a possible D match to TRBD1 (5 bases). The V end lost 2 bases, the J end lost 9 bases, and 17 bases lay between the germline ends. The germline CDR1 and CDR2 sequences are DFQATT and SNEGSKA (reference sequence). This CDR3 has 14 amino acids. The CDR3 DNA is TGCAGTGCTAGAAGCCAGGGTATTGTCGGCACCATATATTTT. Its translation: CSARSQGIVGTIYF.

This clonotype was counted at least ten times. The CDR3 DNA reads TGTGCCAGCAGCACTTGGGACAGGGTCGATGAGCAGTTCTTC. It is translated as CASSTWDRVDEQFF. The chain combines TRBV7-2 with TRBJ2-1; 9 bases agree with TRBD1. The V segment lost 5 bases and the J segment 8 bases; nucleotides outside the gene matches: 7. The CDR3 consists of 14 residues. In germline, CDR1 is SGHTA, CDR2 FQGNSA. The variable domain in full, completed from reference TRBV7-2 and TRBJ2-1, reads GAGVSQSPSNKVTEKGKDVELRCDPISGHTALYWYRQSLGQGLEFLIYFQGNSAPDKSGLPSDRFSAERTGGSVSTLTIQRTQQEDSAVYLCASSTWDRVDEQFFGPGTRLTVL.

The CDR3 bases are TGTGCCACCAGCCCCACTCAGCCAGATACGCAGTATTTT. Its protein product is CATSPTQPDTQYF. The chain joins TRBV15 to TRBJ2-3; no reliable D call. This CDR3 is built from 13 residues. Deletions cut 5 bases from V and 4 bases from J, with 10 bases between. The germline gives CDR1 LNHNV, CDR2 YYDKDF (reference sequence).

This clonotype was counted ten times or more. The chain uses TRBV28 and TRBJ2-3; no clear D gene. CDR1 is MDHEN and CDR2 is SYDVKM in the germline V gene. V lost 6 bases and J lost 5, with 18 bases in between. This CDR3 contains 15 residues. This CDR3 reads CASSSDPSRKDTQYF. CDR3 bases: TGTGCCAGCAGCTCGGACCCCTCGAGGAAAGATACGCAGTATTTT.

This clonotype was detected many times. The J gene is TRBJ2-2, the V gene TRBV6-2 or TRBV6-3; 9 bases fit TRBD1. CDR1 MNHEY and CDR2 SVGEGT come from the germline V gene. The CDR3 contains 13 residues. Unmatched junction bases numbered 2, after V lost 6 bases and J lost 6 bases. CDR3 nucleotides: TGTGCCAGCAGACAGGGGGCCGCCGGGGAGCTGTTTTTT. Translation gives CASRQGAAGELFF.

This clonotype was counted ten times or more. The junction shows a germline mismatch at one end, possibly a read error. The chain uses TRBV7-9 and TRBJ2-7, with a weak D call TRBD2 (5 bases). CDR3 length: 15 residues. CDR1 and CDR2 from the germline V gene are SEHNR and FQNEAQ (reference sequence). For the CDR3, the DNA is TGTGCCAGCAGCTTAGTGGACCGAGGGTCCTCCGAGCAGTACTTC. This encodes CASSLVDRGSSEQYF.

This clonotype was counted between two and nine times. The chain joins TRBV6-6 to TRBJ2-1, with 9 positions matching TRBD1. The CDR3 runs 15 residues. Germline CDR1 is MNHNY and CDR2 is SVGAGI (reference sequence). Trimming cost V 6 bases and J 4 bases; bases outside gene matches: 7. CDR3 amino acids: CASSRDRVAYNEQFF. The CDR3 DNA sequence: TGTGCCAGCAGCCGGGACAGGGTTGCTTACAATGAGCAGTTCTTC.